The rows below give T cell receptor beta chains drawn from one sample of a study of blood T cell repertoires in COVID-19. The method was immunoSEQ multiplex PCR; TCRdb's version includes in-frame clones alone and lacks a portion of them. The table shows about 150,000 clones, with around 77% occurring only once. Sequencing was carried out using peripheral blood. These receptors all stem from a man in his fifties with active or convalescent COVID-19. Each CDR3 is given with its conserved first and last residue. The order of the fields is clone size, D gene, V gene, J gene, CDR3 protein, CDR3 DNA. A D gene is named only where the DNA matches it firmly. Clone size is given for some rows only: seen once, a few or many times, or a class if the clone is expanded.

.	.	TRBV24-1	TRBJ2-1	CATSDTGLARYNEQFF	TGTGCCACCAGCGACACTGGTTTAGCGAGGTACAATGAGCAGTTCTTC
.	TRBD2	TRBV5-1	TRBJ2-3	CASSSLAGFTDTQYF	TGCGCCAGCAGTTCCCTAGCGGGCTTCACAGATACGCAGTATTTT
.	TRBD2	TRBV19	TRBJ2-7	CASSIDISGGSYEQYF	TGTGCCAGTAGTATAGATATCAGCGGGGGATCTTACGAGCAGTACTTC
.	TRBD1	TRBV7-2	TRBJ1-5	CASSLVAGGQPQHF	TGTGCCAGCAGCTTAGTGGCAGGGGGTCAGCCCCAGCATTTT
.	.	TRBV10-3	TRBJ2-5	CAISEGVGTRETQYF	TGTGCCATCAGTGAGGGGGTAGGGACAAGGGAGACCCAGTACTTC
.	TRBD2	TRBV2	TRBJ2-5	CASRLAVPQETQYF	TGTGCCAGCCGACTAGCGGTCCCCCAAGAGACCCAGTACTTC
.	.	TRBV12-3/TRBV12-4	TRBJ1-5	CASGDGYQPQHF	TGTGCCAGCGGCGACGGGTATCAGCCCCAGCATTTT
few	.	TRBV27	TRBJ2-7	CASSRTALYEQYF	TGTGCCAGCAGCCGGACAGCCCTCTACGAGCAGTACTTC
.	TRBD1	TRBV27	TRBJ2-3	CASSFIQGTDTQYF	TGTGCCAGCAGTTTTATACAGGGGACAGATACGCAGTATTTT
.	TRBD1	TRBV7-9	TRBJ2-5	CASSNGQAIQETQYF	TGTGCCAGCAGCAACGGACAGGCAATCCAAGAGACCCAGTACTTC
.	TRBD2	TRBV10-1	TRBJ2-7	CASSDPGTSGIKSEQYF	TGCGCCAGCAGTGACCCTGGGACTAGCGGGATTAAATCCGAGCAGTACTTC
.	.	TRBV19	TRBJ1-1	CASNLSPGNTEAFF	TGTGCCAGTAACCTCTCCCCGGGGAACACTGAAGCTTTCTTT
.	TRBD1	TRBV6-5	TRBJ1-1	CASSRDREAAEAFF	TGTGCCAGCAGTAGGGACAGGGAGGCGGCTGAAGCTTTCTTT
once	.	TRBV5-4	TRBJ1-6	CASSLNTGDNSPLHF	TGTGCCAGCAGCTTGAACACAGGTGATAATTCACCCCTCCACTTT
.	TRBD1	TRBV27	TRBJ2-1	CASSLGTDNEQFF	TGTGCCAGCAGCCTCGGGACAGACAATGAGCAGTTCTTC
.	.	TRBV19	TRBJ1-1	CASSEQTNTEAFF	TGTGCCAGTAGTGAGCAGACAAACACTGAAGCTTTCTTT
.	.	TRBV7-8	TRBJ1-3	CASSSETEPMTSGNTIYF	TGTGCCAGCAGCTCCGAGACAGAGCCCATGACCTCTGGAAACACCATATATTTT
.	TRBD2	TRBV28	TRBJ2-3	CASSGTSGSWSTDTQYF	TGTGCCAGCAGTGGGACTAGCGGGAGTTGGAGCACAGATACGCAGTATTTT
.	TRBD2	TRBV28	TRBJ2-7	CASSSPPSGRIRYF	TGTGCCAGCAGTTCCCCTCCTAGCGGGAGAATTAGGTACTTC
.	TRBD1	TRBV27	TRBJ1-6	CASSRDRDKSPLHF	TGTGCCAGCAGCCGAGACAGGGACAAATCACCCCTCCACTTT
.	.	TRBV18	TRBJ2-2	CASSPGFLGHMTGELFF	TGTGCCAGCTCGCCCGGGTTTTTGGGACATATGACCGGGGAGCTGTTTTTT
.	TRBD2	TRBV28	TRBJ2-1	CASRAGGLWNEQFF	TGTGCCAGCAGGGCGGGAGGCCTATGGAATGAGCAGTTCTTC
few	.	TRBV19	TRBJ1-1	CASSISGNTEAFF	TGTGCCAGTAGTATTAGTGGGAACACTGAAGCTTTCTTT
.	.	TRBV25-1	TRBJ2-5	CASSNPGTQETQYF	TGTGCCAGCAGCAATCCGGGGACTCAAGAGACCCAGTACTTC
.	.	TRBV27	TRBJ1-5	CASSLGQGNPSGQPQHF	TGTGCCAGCAGTTTAGGGCAGGGGAACCCCTCGGGTCAGCCCCAGCATTTT
.	.	TRBV12-2	TRBJ1-5	CASRLADPPPGAVYGNQPQHF	TGTGCAAGTCGCTTAGCAGATCCCCCCCCAGGGGCGGTGTACGGCAATCAGCCCCAGCATTTT
.	TRBD2	TRBV12-3/TRBV12-4	TRBJ2-7	CASSPGTRNEQYF	TGTGCCAGCAGTCCAGGGACTAGGAACGAGCAGTACTTC
.	TRBD2	TRBV30	TRBJ2-1	CAWSVGGRAGIYNEQFF	TGTGCCTGGAGTGTTGGAGGGAGGGCCGGTATTTACAATGAGCAGTTCTTC
.	.	TRBV24-1	TRBJ2-3	CATSAPPLSDTQYF	TGTGCCACCAGTGCCCCCCCCCTGTCAGATACGCAGTATTTT
.	TRBD1	TRBV18	TRBJ1-2	CASSPPGTGLNYGYTF	TGTGCCAGCTCACCACCCGGGACAGGGCTTAACTATGGCTACACCTTC
.	.	TRBV19	TRBJ1-1	CASSIGGLGGWTRVNTEAFF	TGTGCCAGTAGTATAGGAGGCTTAGGTGGTTGGACACGGGTGAACACTGAAGCTTTCTTT
.	TRBD1	TRBV7-9	TRBJ1-6	CASSSTGGGSPLHF	TGTGCCAGCAGCTCCACAGGGGGCGGGTCACCCCTCCACTTT
.	.	TRBV15	TRBJ1-2	CATSRGDSRGYTF	TGTGCCACCAGCAGAGGGGACTCTAGGGGCTACACCTTC
.	.	TRBV24-1	TRBJ2-1	CATSDSGTPSYNEQFF	TGTGCCACCAGTGATTCCGGGACACCCTCCTACAATGAGCAGTTCTTC
.	TRBD2	TRBV14	TRBJ2-3	CASSHQGLAGGLADTQYF	TGTGCCAGCAGCCACCAAGGACTAGCGGGAGGACTGGCGGATACGCAGTATTTT
.	TRBD2	TRBV9	TRBJ2-5	CASSVDNGEGETQYF	TGTGCCAGCAGCGTCGACAACGGGGAGGGAGAGACCCAGTACTTC
.	.	TRBV13	TRBJ2-2	CASSRDDGELFF	TGTGCCAGCAGCCGAGATGACGGGGAGCTGTTTTTT
.	.	TRBV27	TRBJ2-5	CASSLSRQLGYQETQYF	TGTGCCAGCAGTTTATCCAGACAGCTAGGGTACCAAGAGACCCAGTACTTC
.	.	TRBV5-1	TRBJ2-3	CASSLQSGTDTQYF	TGCGCCAGCAGCTTACAGTCTGGCACAGATACGCAGTATTTT
.	TRBD1	TRBV27	TRBJ1-5	CASSSSSTGAQPQHF	TGTGCCAGCAGTTCATCATCGACAGGGGCGCAGCCCCAGCATTTT
.	.	TRBV10-1	TRBJ2-6	CASSESSSSGANVLTF	TGCGCCAGCAGTGAGTCGTCCAGCTCTGGGGCCAACGTCCTGACTTTC
.	TRBD1	TRBV6-5	TRBJ2-5	CASRLDRVETQYF	TGTGCCAGCAGATTGGACAGGGTGGAGACCCAGTACTTC
.	.	TRBV7-8	TRBJ2-7	CASRSGYEQYF	TGTGCCAGCAGGTCCGGCTACGAGCAGTACTTC
.	.	TRBV24-1	TRBJ2-7	CATSDGSSYEQYF	TGTGCCACCAGTGATGGCAGCTCCTACGAGCAGTACTTC
once	.	TRBV20-1	TRBJ2-5	CSASALFGETQYF	TGCAGTGCTAGTGCCCTATTCGGGGAGACCCAGTACTTC
few	TRBD2	TRBV5-1	TRBJ2-1	CASSLAGGPTNEQFF	TGCGCCAGCAGCTTGGCGGGAGGGCCTACCAATGAGCAGTTCTTC
.	TRBD1	TRBV7-2	TRBJ2-7	CASSLGPPGQGAYEQYF	TGTGCCAGCAGCTTAGGGCCTCCGGGACAGGGGGCCTACGAGCAGTACTTC